The 10 T cell receptor beta chains listed next were all sequenced from one sample in a study of cytomegalovirus exposure and HLA in healthy donors. TCRdb's table, derived via immunoSEQ multiplex PCR, lists solely in-frame clones and lacks some. The sample lists more than 95,000 clones; about 88% were seen once. The material sequenced was PBMCs. All receptors come from a young woman in good health and CMV-seronegative.

The chain combines TRBV7-2 with TRBJ2-1; 13 bases agree with TRBD2. V was clipped by 8 bases and J by 9 bases; unmatched bases: 10. Germline V gene sequence: CDR1 SGHTA, CDR2 FQGNSA. This CDR3 contains 15 residues. The CDR3 DNA is TGTGCCAGCCGACTAGCGGGAGGTGGGGGGGCTGAGCAGTTCTTC. Amino acid sequence: CASRLAGGGGAEQFF.

The V call is TRBV7-9, the J call TRBJ2-1; 12 nucleotides line up with TRBD2. V shed 5 bases and J 7 bases; nucleotides not matched to a gene: 12. The CDR3 totals 17 residues. CDR1 SEHNR and CDR2 FQNEAQ come from the germline V gene (reference sequence). This CDR3 is CASSILHTSGRINEQFF. The CDR3 region has the DNA TGTGCCAGCAGCATACTCCATACTAGCGGGAGGATAAATGAGCAGTTCTTC.

The V gene is TRBV28, the J gene TRBJ1-1; D gene ambiguous. The CDR3 has 12 amino acids. CDR1 MDHEN and CDR2 SYDVKM come from the germline V gene. Trimming cost V 5 bases and J 6 bases, with 10 bases left between them. This chain's CDR3 is CASSPQISEAFF. The DNA of the CDR3 is TGTGCCAGCAGTCCACAGATATCTGAAGCTTTCTTT.

The chain combines TRBV7-9 with TRBJ1-2; D is undetermined. The CDR3 is 19 amino acids. CDR1 SEHNR and CDR2 FQNEAQ come from the germline V gene (reference sequence). The V end lost 1 base, the J end lost 8 bases, and 29 bases lay between the germline ends. CDR3 bases: TGTGCCAGCAGCTTAGGGGCCCCCTATTTCACACCCCAACACCCCGGCTACACCTTC. Amino acid sequence: CASSLGAPYFTPQHPGYTF.

The chain carries TRBV27 and TRBJ2-7, with 7 positions matching TRBD1. Trimming cost V 5 bases and J 3 bases; bases outside gene matches: 4. CDR3 length: 13 residues. Germline assignment: CDR1 MNHEY and CDR2 SMNVEV (reference sequence). The CDR3 nucleotides read TGTGCCAGCAGTCCCGGGACAGACTACGAGCAGTACGTC. It encodes CASSPGTDYEQYV.

This clone was counted once. The CDR3 DNA follows: TGTGCCAGCAGTTATTACGAGGGGGCAAGGTACGAGCAGTACTTC. Its protein is CASSYYEGARYEQYF. The chain joins TRBV28 to TRBJ2-7; 7 positions agree with TRBD1. The CDR3 totals 15 residues. Germline V CDR1 and CDR2: MDHEN, SYDVKM. V lost 4 bases, J lost 4 bases, and 10 bases stayed unmatched. Full variable domain (outside the CDR3, taken from reference TRBV28 and TRBJ2-7): DVKVTQSSRYLVKRTGEKVFLECVQDMDHENMFWYRQDPGLGLRLIYFSYDVKMKEKGDIPEGYSVSREKKERFSLILESASTNQTSMYLCASSYYEGARYEQYFGPGTRLTVT.

The chain combines TRBV28 with TRBJ1-2; 12 bases fit TRBD1. The V gene's germline CDR1 is MDHEN and CDR2 SYDVKM. The CDR3 totals 16 residues. V lost 8 bases, J lost 4 bases, and 11 bases stayed unmatched. The CDR3 DNA reads as TGTGCCAGCCACGGGACAGGGGGCTATTCTGGCTATGGCTACACCTTC. Translated, it gives CASHGTGGYSGYGYTF.

The rearrangement joins TRBV5-1 to TRBJ2-7, with 10 bases fitting TRBD1. The CDR3 totals 15 residues. Trimming cost V 0 bases and J 7 bases; bases outside gene matches: 7. CDR1 is SGHRS and CDR2 is YFSETQ in the germline V gene. CDR3 loop: CASSLETGGLREQYF. CDR3 DNA: TGCGCCAGCAGCTTGGAGACAGGGGGCCTGAGGGAGCAGTACTTC.

V is TRBV5-8 and J is TRBJ1-1; D gene ambiguous. CDR1 is SGHTS, CDR2 YDEGEE, per germline. V was cut by 1 base and J by 6 bases, with 10 bases left in between. This CDR3 contains 13 residues. CDR3 in amino acids: CASSLPRSPEAFF. The CDR3 DNA reads TGTGCCAGCAGCTTGCCCCGGTCCCCTGAAGCTTTCTTT. The entire variable domain, with the rest obtained from reference TRBV5-8 and TRBJ1-1, is as follows: EAGVTQSPTHLIKTRGQQATLRCSPISGHTSVYWYQQALGLGLQFLLWYDEGEERNRGNFPPRFSGRQFPNYSSELNVNALELEDSALYLCASSLPRSPEAFFGQGTRLTVV.

This rearrangement joins TRBV10-2 to TRBJ2-5; D perhaps matches TRBD2 (6 bases). This CDR3 is built from 13 residues. Germline V CDR1 and CDR2: WSHSY, SAAADI. V was clipped by 9 bases and J by 5 bases, with 16 bases between them. CDR3 nucleotide sequence: TGCGCCAGTCTGGGCGGGGCTTCCGAGACCCAGTACTTC. This gives the protein CASLGGASETQYF.